This T cell receptor beta chain appears in the sequencing data of a study of CD8 T cells in Susac syndrome. This CDR3 region has 14 residues. Trimming removed 4 bases at V and 1 base at J, with 11 bases between. Random hexamers were used to reverse transcribe the RNA input (roughly 0.5 to 1 ug). TCRdb reprocessed the immunoSEQ multiplex PCR reads with MiXCR, giving one entry per CDR3 protein. The sample shows 100,000 to 150,000 distinct CDR3 sequences, 80% to 95% of them seen only once. This clonotype was sampled from a human donor with multiple sclerosis. Input material: CD8+ T cells from PBMCs. This chain uses TRBV12-3 or TRBV12-4 with TRBJ2-7; D unresolved. Here the CDR3 reads CASSSGPTSYEQYV. CDR3 nucleotide sequence: TGTGCCAGCAGTTCCGGACCCACTTCCTACGAGCAGTACGTC.